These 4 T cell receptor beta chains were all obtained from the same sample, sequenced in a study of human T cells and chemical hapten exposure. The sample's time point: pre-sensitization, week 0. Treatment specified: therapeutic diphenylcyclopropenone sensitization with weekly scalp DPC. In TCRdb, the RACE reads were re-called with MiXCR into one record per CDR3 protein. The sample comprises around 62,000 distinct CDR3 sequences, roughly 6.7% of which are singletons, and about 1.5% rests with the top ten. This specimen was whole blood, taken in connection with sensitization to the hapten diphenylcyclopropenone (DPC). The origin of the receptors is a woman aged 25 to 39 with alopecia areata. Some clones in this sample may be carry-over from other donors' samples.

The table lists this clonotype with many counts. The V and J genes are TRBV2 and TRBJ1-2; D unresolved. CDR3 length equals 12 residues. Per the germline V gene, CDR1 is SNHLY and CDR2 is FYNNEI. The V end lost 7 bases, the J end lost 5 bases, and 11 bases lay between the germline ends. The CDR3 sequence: CASTDTAYGYTF. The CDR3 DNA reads TGTGCCAGCACAGATACTGCATATGGCTACACCTTC.

Here the CDR3 reads CASSLNGQNRRSSYEQYF. CDR3 sequence (DNA): TGCGCCAGCAGCTTGAACGGACAGAATCGTAGGAGCTCCTACGAGCAGTACTTC. The J gene is TRBJ2-7, the V gene TRBV5-1; D possibly corresponds to TRBD1 (6 bases). Germline lookup yields CDR1 SGHRS and CDR2 YFSETQ. The CDR3 consists of 18 residues. V lost 1 base to trimming and J lost 0 bases, with 20 bases between them.

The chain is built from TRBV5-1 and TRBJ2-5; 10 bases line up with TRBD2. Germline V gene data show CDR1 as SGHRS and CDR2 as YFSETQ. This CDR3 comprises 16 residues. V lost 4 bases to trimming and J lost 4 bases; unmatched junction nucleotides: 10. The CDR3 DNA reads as TGCGCCAGCAGCCCCCCCAGCGGGGGGGCCGGAGAGACCCAGTACTTC. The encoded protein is CASSPPSGGAGETQYF.

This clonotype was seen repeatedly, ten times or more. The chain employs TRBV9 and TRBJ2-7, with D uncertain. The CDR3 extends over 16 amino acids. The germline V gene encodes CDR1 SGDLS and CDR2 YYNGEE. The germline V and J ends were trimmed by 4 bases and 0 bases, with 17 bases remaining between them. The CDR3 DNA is TGTGCCAGCAGCCCTCGGCCTGTGACTGTCTCCTACGAGCAGTACTTC. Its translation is CASSPRPVTVSYEQYF. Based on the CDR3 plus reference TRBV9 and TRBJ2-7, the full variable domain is DSGVTQTPKHLITATGQRVTLRCSPRSGDLSVYWYQQSLDQGLQFLIQYYNGEERAKGNILERFSAQQFPDLHSELNLSSLELGDSALYFCASSPRPVTVSYEQYFGPGTRLTVT.